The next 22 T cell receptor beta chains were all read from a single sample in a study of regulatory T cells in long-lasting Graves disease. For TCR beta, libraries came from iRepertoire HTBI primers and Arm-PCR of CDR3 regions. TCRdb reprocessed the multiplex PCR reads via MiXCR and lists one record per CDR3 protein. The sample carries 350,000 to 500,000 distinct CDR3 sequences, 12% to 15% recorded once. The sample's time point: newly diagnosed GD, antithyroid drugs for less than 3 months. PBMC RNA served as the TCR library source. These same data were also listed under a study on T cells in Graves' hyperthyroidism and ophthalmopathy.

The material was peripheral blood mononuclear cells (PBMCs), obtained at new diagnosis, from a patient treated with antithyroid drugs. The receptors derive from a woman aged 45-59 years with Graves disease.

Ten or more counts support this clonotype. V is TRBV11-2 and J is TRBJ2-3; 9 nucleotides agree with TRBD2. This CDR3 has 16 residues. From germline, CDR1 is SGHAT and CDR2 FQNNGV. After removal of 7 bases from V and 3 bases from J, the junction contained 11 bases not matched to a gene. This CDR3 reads CASTWAAGGLTDTQYF. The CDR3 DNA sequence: TGTGCCAGCACCTGGGCGGCGGGAGGGCTTACAGATACGCAGTATTTT. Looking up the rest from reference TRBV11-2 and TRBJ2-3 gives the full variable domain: EAGVAQSPRYKIIEKRQSVAFWCNPISGHATLYWYQQILGQGPKLLIQFQNNGVVDDSQLPKDRFSAERLKGVDSTLKIQPAKLEDSAVYLCASTWAAGGLTDTQYFGPGTRLTVL.

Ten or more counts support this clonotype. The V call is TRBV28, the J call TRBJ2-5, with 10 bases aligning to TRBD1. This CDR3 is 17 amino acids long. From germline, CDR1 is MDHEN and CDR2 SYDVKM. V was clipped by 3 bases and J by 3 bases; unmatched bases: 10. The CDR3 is CASSFPTGTGVEETQYF. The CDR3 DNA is TGTGCCAGCAGTTTCCCAACCGGGACAGGGGTTGAAGAGACCCAGTACTTC.

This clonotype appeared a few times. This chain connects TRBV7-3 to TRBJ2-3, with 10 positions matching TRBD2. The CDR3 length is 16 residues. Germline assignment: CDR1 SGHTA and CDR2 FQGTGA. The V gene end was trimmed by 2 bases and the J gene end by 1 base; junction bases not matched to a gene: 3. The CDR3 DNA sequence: TGTGCCAGCAGCTTATACCTAGCGGGAGGCACAGATACGCAGTATTTT. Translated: CASSLYLAGGTDTQYF.

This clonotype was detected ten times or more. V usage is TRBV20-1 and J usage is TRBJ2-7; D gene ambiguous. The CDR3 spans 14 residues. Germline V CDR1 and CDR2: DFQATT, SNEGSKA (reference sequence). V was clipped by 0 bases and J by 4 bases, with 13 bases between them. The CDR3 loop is CSARDTSDWYEQYF. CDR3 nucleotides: TGCAGTGCTAGAGATACTTCAGATTGGTACGAGCAGTACTTC.

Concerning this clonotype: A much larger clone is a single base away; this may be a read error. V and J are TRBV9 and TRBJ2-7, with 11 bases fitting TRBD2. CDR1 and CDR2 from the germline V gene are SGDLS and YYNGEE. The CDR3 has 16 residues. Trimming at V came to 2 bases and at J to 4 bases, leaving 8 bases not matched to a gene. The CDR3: CASSVGASGRIYEQYF. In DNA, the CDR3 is TGTGCCAGCAGCGTGGGAGCTAGCGGGAGGATATACGAGCAGTACTTC.

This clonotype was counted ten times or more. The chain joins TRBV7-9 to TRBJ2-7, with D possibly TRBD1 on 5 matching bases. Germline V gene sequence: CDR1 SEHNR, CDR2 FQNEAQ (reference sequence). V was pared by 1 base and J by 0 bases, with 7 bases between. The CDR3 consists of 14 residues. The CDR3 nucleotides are TGTGCCAGCAGCTTAGTACAGGCCTCCTACGAGCAGTACTTC. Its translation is CASSLVQASYEQYF.

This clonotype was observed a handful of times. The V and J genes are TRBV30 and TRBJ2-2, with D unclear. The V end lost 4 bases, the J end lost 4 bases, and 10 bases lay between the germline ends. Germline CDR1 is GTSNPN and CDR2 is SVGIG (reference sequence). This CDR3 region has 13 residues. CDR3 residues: CAWISVPTGELFF. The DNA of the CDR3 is TGTGCCTGGATTTCGGTCCCCACCGGGGAGCTGTTTTTT.

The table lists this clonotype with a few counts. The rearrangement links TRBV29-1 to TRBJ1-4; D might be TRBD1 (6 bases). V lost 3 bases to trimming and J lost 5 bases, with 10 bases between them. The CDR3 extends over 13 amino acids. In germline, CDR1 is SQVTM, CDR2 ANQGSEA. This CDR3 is CSVELQGNEKLFF. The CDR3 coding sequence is TGCAGCGTTGAGCTCCAGGGGAATGAAAAACTGTTTTTT.

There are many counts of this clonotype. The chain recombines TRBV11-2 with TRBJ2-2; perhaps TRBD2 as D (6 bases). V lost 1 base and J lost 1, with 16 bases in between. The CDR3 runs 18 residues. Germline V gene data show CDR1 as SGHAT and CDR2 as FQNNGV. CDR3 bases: TGTGCCAGCAGCTTAGGGCCGGGGCCGGGACTGAACACCGGGGAGCTGTTTTTT. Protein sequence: CASSLGPGPGLNTGELFF.

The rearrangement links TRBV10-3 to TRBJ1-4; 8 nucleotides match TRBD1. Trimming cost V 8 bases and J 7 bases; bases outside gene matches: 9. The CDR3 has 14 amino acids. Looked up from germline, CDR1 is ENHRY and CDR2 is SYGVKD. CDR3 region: CAIVRGTGFEKLFF. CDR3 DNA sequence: TGTGCCATCGTGAGGGGGACAGGTTTTGAAAAACTGTTTTTT.

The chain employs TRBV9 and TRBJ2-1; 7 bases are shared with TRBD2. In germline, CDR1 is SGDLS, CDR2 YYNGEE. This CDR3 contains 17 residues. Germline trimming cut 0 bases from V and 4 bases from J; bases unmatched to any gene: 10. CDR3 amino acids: CASSVATAGAGYNEQFF. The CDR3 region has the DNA TGTGCCAGCAGCGTAGCTACGGCGGGAGCGGGTTACAATGAGCAGTTCTTC.

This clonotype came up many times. The CDR3 loop is CASSLGTRGRNTDTQYF. Here the CDR3 DNA reads TGCGCCAGCAGCTTGGGGACTCGCGGGCGGAACACAGATACGCAGTATTTT. The rearrangement links TRBV5-1 to TRBJ2-3, with a possible D match to TRBD2 (5 bases). CDR1 SGHRS and CDR2 YFSETQ come from the germline V gene. Trimming took 0 bases from V and 2 from J, leaving 16 bases between them. This CDR3 has 17 amino acids.

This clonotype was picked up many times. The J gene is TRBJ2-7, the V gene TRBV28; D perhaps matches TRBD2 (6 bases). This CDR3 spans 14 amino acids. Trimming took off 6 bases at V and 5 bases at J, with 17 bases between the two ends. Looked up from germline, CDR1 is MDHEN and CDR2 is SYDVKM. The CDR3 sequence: CASSPAGGSHEQYF. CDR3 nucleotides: TGTGCCAGCAGCCCTGCCGGGGGTAGCCACGAGCAGTACTTC.

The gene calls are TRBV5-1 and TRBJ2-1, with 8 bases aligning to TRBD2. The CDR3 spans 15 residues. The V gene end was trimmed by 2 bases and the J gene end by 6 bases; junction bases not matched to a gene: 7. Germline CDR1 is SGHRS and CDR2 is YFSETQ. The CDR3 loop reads CASSFSGGLTNEQFF. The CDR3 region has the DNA TGCGCCAGCAGCTTCTCGGGAGGGCTAACCAATGAGCAGTTCTTC. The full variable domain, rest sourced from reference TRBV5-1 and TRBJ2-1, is KAGVTQTPRYLIKTRGQQVTLSCSPISGHRSVSWYQQTPGQGLQFLFEYFSETQRNKGNFPGRFSGRQFSNSRSEMNVSTLELGDSALYLCASSFSGGLTNEQFFGPGTRLTVL.

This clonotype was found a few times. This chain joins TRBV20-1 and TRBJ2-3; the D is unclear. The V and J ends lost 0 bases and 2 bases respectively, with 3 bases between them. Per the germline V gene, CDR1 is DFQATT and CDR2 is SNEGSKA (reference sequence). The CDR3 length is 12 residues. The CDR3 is CSAREFTDTQYF. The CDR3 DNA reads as TGCAGTGCTAGAGAGTTCACAGATACGCAGTATTTT.

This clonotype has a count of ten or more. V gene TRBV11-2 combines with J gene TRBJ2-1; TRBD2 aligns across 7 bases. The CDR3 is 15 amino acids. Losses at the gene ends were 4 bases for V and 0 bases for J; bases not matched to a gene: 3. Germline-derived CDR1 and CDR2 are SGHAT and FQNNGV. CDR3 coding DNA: TGTGCCAGCAGCTCCGGCGGGAGCTCCTACAATGAGCAGTTCTTC. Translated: CASSSGGSSYNEQFF.

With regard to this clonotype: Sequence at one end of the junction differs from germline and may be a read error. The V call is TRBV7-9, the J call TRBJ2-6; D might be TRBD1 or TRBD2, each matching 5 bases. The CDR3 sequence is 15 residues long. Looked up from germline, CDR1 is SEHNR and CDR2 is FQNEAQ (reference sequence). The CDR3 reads CASSLVGSGGNVLTF. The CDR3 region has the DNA TGTGCCAGCAGCTTAGTTGGGTCTGGGGGCAACGTCCTGACTTTC.

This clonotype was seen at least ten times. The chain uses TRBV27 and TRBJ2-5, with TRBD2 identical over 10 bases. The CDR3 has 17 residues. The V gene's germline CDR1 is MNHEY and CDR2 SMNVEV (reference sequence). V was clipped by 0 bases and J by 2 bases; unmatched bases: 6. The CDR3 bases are TGTGCCAGCAGTTTATCGGTGCTAGCGGGAGCACAAGAGACCCAGTACTTC. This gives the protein CASSLSVLAGAQETQYF.

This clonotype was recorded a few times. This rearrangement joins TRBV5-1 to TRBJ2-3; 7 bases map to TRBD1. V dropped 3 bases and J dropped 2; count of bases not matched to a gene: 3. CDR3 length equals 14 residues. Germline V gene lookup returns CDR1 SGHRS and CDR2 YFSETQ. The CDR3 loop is CASSWGTDTDTQYF. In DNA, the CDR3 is TGCGCCAGCAGCTGGGGGACAGACACAGATACGCAGTATTTT.

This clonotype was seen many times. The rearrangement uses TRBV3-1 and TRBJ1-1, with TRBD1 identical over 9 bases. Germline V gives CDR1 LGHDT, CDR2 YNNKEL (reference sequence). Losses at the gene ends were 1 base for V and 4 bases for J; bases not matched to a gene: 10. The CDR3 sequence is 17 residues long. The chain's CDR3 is CASSQGPGQGIVTEAFF. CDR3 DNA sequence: TGTGCCAGCAGCCAAGGTCCCGGACAGGGGATAGTCACTGAAGCTTTCTTT. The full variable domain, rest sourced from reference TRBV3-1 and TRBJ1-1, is DTAVSQTPKYLVTQMGNDKSIKCEQNLGHDTMYWYKQDSKKFLKIMFSYNNKELIINETVPNRFSPKSPDKAHLNLHINSLELGDSAVYFCASSQGPGQGIVTEAFFGQGTRLTVV.

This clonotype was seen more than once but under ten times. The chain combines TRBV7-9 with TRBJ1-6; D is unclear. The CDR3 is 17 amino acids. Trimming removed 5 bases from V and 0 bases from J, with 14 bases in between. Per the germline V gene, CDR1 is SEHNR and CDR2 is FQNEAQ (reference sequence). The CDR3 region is CASSRTDLSSYNSPLHF. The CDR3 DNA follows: TGTGCCAGCAGCCGGACCGATCTCAGCTCCTATAATTCACCCCTCCACTTT.

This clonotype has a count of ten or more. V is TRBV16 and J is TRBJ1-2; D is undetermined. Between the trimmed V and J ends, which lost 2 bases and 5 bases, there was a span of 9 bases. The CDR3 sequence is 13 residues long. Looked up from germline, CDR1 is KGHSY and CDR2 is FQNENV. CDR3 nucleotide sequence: TGTGCCAGCAGCCAAACCCTCATGTATGGCTACACCTTC. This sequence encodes CASSQTLMYGYTF.